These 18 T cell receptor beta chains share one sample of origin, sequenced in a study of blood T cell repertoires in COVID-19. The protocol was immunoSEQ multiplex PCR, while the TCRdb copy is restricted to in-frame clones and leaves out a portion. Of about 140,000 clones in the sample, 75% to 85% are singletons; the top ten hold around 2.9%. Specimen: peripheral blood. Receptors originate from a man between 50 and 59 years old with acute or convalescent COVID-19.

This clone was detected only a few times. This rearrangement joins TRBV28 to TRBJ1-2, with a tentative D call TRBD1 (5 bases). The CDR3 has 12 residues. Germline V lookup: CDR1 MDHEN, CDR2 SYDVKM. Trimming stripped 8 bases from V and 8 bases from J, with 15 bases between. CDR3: CASLVGGGGYTF. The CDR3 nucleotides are TGTGCCAGCCTCGTGGGGGGGGGAGGCTACACCTTC.

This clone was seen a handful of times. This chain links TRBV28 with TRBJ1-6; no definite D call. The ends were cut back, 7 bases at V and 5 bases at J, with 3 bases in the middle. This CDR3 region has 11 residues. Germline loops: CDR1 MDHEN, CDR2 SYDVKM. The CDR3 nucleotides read TGTGCCAGCACCGATAATTCACCCCTCCACTTT. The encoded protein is CASTDNSPLHF.

The CDR3 reads CATSDFSAGGWGNEQFF. The CDR3 DNA is TGTGCCACCAGTGATTTTAGTGCGGGAGGGTGGGGCAATGAGCAGTTCTTC. The chain joins TRBV24-1 to TRBJ2-1, with 9 bases that match TRBD2. The CDR3 has 17 amino acids. Trimming cost V 1 base and J 6 bases; bases outside gene matches: 9. CDR1 KGHDR and CDR2 SFDVKD come from the germline V gene.

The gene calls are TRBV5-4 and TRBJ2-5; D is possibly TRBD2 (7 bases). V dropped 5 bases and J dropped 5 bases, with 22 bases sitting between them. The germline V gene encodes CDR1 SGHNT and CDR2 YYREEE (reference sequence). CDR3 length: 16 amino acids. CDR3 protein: CASRAGTLGRGETQYF. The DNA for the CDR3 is TGTGCCAGCAGGGCGGGAACCTTAGGGAGGGGGGAGACCCAGTACTTC.

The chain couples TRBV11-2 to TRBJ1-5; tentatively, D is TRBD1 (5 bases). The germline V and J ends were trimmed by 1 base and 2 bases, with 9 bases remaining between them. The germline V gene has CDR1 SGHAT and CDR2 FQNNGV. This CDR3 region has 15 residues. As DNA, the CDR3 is TGTGCCAGCAGCTTAGGACAGTTGGGCAATCAGCCCCAGCATTTT. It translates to CASSLGQLGNQPQHF.

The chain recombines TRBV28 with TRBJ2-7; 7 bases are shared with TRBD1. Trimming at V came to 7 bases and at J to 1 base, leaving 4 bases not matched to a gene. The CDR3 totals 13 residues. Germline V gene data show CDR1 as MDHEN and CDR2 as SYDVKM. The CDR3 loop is CASKPQGSYEQYF. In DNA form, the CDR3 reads TGTGCCAGCAAACCACAGGGGTCCTACGAGCAGTACTTC.

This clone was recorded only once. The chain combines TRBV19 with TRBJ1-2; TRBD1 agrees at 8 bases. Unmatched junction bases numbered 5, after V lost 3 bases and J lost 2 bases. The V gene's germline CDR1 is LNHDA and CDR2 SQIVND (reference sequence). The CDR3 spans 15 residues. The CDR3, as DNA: TGTGCCAGTAGTATGTATCACAGGGGGAACTATGGCTACACCTTC. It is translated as CASSMYHRGNYGYTF.

This chain's CDR3 is CASSFRGQGNEQFF. In DNA, the CDR3 is TGTGCCAGCAGCTTCCGCGGACAGGGCAATGAGCAGTTCTTC. The rearrangement links TRBV7-2 to TRBJ2-1, with 8 bases matching TRBD1. After removal of 3 bases from V and 6 bases from J, the junction contained 4 bases not matched to a gene. This CDR3 comprises 14 residues. The V gene's germline CDR1 is SGHTA and CDR2 FQGNSA.

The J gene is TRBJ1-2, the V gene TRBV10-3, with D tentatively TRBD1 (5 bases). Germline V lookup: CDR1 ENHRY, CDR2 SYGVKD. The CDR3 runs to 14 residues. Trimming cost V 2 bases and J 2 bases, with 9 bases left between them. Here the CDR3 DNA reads TGTGCCATCAGTGAGACGACAGTAAACTATGGCTACACCTTC. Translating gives CAISETTVNYGYTF.

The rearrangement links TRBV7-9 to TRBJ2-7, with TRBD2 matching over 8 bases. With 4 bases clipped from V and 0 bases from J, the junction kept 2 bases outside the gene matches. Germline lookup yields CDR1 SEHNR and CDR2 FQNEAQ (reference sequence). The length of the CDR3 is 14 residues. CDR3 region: CASSSSGSSYEQYF. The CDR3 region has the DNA TGTGCCAGCAGCTCCAGCGGGAGCTCCTACGAGCAGTACTTC. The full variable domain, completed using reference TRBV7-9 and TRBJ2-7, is DTGVSQNPRHKITKRGQNVTFRCDPISEHNRLYWYRQTLGQGPEFLTYFQNEAQLEKSRLLSDRFSAERPKGSFSTLEIQRTEQGDSAMYLCASSSSGSSYEQYFGPGTRLTVT.

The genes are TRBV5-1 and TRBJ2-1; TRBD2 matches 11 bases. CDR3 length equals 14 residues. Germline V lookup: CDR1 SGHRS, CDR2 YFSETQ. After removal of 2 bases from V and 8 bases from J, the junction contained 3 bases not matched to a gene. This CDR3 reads CASSFSGGADEQFF. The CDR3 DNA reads TGCGCCAGCAGCTTTAGCGGGGGGGCGGATGAGCAGTTCTTC.

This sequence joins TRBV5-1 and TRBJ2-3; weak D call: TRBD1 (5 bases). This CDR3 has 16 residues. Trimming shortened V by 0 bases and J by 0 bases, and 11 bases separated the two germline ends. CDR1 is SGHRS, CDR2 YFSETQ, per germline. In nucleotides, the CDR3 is TGCGCCAGCAGCTTGGGACAGCCCCACAGCACAGATACGCAGTATTTT. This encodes CASSLGQPHSTDTQYF.

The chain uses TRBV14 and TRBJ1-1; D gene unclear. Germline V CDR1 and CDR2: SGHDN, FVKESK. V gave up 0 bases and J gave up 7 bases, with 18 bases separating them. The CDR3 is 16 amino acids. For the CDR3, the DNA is TGTGCCAGCAGCCAAGATTACGTACGCCCTGGGCTTGAAGCTTTCTTT. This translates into CASSQDYVRPGLEAFF.

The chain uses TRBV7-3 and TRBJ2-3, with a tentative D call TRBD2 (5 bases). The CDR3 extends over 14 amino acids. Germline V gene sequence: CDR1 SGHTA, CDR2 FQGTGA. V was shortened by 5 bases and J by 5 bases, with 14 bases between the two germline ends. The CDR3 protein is CASSTPIRGDTQYF. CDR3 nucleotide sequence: TGTGCCAGCAGCACGCCGATTCGGGGAGATACGCAGTATTTT.

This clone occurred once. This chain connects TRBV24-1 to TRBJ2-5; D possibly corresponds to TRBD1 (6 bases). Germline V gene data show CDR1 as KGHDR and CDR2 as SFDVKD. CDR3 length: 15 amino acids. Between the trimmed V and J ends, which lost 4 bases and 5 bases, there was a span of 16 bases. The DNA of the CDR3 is TGTGCCACCAGTGACTCCGCTCCTAGGGGGGAGACCCAGTACTTC. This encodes CATSDSAPRGETQYF.

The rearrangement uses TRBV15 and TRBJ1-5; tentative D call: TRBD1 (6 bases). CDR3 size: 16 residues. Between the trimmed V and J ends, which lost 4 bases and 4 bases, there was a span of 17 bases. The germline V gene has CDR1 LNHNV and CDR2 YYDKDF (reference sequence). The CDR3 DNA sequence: TGTGCCACCAGCATTGGCCGGGACACCCAAAATCAGCCCCAGCATTTT. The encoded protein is CATSIGRDTQNQPQHF.

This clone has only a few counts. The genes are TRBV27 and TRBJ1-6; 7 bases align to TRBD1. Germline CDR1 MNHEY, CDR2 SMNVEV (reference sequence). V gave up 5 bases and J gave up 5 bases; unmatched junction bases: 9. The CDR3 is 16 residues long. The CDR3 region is CASSLTTGNNNSPLHF. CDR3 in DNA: TGTGCCAGCAGTCTAACGACAGGGAACAATAATTCACCCCTCCACTTT.

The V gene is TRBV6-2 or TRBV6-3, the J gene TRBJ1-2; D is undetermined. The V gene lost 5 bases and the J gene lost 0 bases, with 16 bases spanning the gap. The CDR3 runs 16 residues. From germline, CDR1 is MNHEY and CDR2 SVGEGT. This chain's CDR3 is CASSPLEVVANYGYTF. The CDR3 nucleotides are TGTGCCAGCAGTCCCTTAGAGGTAGTTGCTAACTATGGCTACACCTTC.